This TCR beta chain is from a study of identical twins. Study outcomes and limitations: Out-of-frame alpha sequences common to twins exhibited an excess of low generation probability. Insertions were fewer in abundant cord blood beta clonotypes, whereas memory repertoires showed none of this pattern. Conclusions were based on cross-sectional statistical analysis, without following the same donors.

Germline V gene data show CDR1 as MGHRA and CDR2 as YSYEKL. The J segment lost 7 bases and the V segment lost 1 base, leaving 6 bases of the junction unmatched. This CDR3 has 16 amino acids. This clonotype was counted at least ten times. Antigen specificity is unknown. MiXCR was run by TCRdb on the 5' RACE reads, yielding one entry per CDR3 protein. The repertoire holds 690,000 or so distinct CDR3 sequences, roughly 6.2% seen once, with 1.5% to 2% in the top ten. Every sampled donor was Caucasian and healthy. V gene TRBV4-1 combines with J gene TRBJ2-1, with TRBD2 matching 11 bases. The source is a man aged 18 to 29 in good health. The sequencing input was naive T cells sorted from blood. Here the CDR3 reads CASSQGELAGVNEQFF. In DNA, the CDR3 is TGCGCCAGCAGCCAAGGAGAACTAGCGGGGGTGAATGAGCAGTTCTTC.